The present TCR beta chain was sequenced within a study of blood T cell repertoires in COVID-19. TCRdb's copy holds only in-frame clones and misses some; the assay was immunoSEQ multiplex PCR. The data hold approximately 280,000 clones, with about 86% observed a single time. Trimming took 0 bases from V and 1 from J, leaving 6 bases between them. CDR3 length: 15 residues. Germline CDR1 is MNHNY and CDR2 is SVGAGI (reference sequence). Input material: peripheral blood. The chain links TRBV6-6 to TRBJ2-2; D unresolved. The clonotype was recovered from a woman between 25 and 40 years old who had recovered from COVID-19. The DNA for the CDR3 is TGTGCCAGCAGTTACTCGACGGGGAACACCGGGGAGCTGTTTTTT. It is translated as CASSYSTGNTGELFF.